This T cell receptor beta chain stems from a study of blood T cell repertoires in COVID-19. Study in general: The United States, Italy and Spain supplied acute and convalescent COVID-19 samples. T cells, B-cell-depleted T cells, or PBMCs supplied cDNA or gDNA.

Original processing methods: Reference gene primer amplification gave nucleated cell count estimates. Sequencing used immunoSEQ multiplex PCR; TCRdb keeps in-frame clones, though not all of them. The DNA gave D and trimming, while V, J and clone size come from that table. The profile shows 300,000 to 400,000 clones, 85% to 90% of them singletons. Enrolled during active infection, Seattle patients were then followed longitudinally. Germline trimming cut 5 bases from V and 3 bases from J; bases unmatched to any gene: 9. Germline CDR1 reads SEHNR; CDR2 reads FQNEAQ (reference sequence). This CDR3 contains 16 residues.

V gene TRBV7-9 combines with J gene TRBJ2-3, with 9 bases identical to TRBD2. The sequencing sample was made of peripheral blood. The TCR comes from a woman aged 45-59 years with COVID-19, enrolled during active disease. The CDR3 is CASSLSWREGTDTQYF. CDR3 in DNA: TGTGCCAGCAGCCTCTCTTGGCGGGAGGGTACAGATACGCAGTATTTT.